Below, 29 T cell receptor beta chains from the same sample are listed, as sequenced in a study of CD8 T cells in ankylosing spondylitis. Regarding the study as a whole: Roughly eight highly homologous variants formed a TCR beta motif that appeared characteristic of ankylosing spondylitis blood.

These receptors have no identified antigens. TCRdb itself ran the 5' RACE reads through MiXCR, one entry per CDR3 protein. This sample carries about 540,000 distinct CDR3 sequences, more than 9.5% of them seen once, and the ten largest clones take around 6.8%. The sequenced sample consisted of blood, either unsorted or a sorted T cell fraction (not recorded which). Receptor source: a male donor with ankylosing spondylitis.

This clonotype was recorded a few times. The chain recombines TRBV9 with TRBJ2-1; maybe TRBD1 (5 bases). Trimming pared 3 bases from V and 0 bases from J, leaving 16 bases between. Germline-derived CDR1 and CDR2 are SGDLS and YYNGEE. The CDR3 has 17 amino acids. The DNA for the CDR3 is TGTGCCAGCAGCGCAACTCAGGGTCTTAGCTCCTACAATGAGCAGTTCTTC. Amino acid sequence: CASSATQGLSSYNEQFF.

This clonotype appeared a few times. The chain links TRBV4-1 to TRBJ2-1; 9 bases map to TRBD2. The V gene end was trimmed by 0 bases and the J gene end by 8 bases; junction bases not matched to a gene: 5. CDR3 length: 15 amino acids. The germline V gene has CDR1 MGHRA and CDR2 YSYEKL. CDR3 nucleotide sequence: TGCGCCAGCAGCCAAGAGTTAGCGGGAGTGTATGAGCAGTTCTTC. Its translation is CASSQELAGVYEQFF.

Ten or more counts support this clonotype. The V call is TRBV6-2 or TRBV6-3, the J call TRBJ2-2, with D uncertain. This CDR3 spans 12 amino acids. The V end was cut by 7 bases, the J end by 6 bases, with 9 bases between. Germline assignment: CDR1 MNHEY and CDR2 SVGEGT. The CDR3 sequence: CASTPRAGELFF. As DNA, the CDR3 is TGTGCCAGCACCCCACGGGCCGGGGAGCTGTTTTTT.

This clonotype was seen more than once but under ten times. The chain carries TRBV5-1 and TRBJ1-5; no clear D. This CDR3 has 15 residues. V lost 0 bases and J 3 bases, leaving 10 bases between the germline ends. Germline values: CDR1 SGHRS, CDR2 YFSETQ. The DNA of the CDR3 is TGCGCCAGCAGCTTGGTACCGGAGGACAATCAGCCCCAGCATTTT. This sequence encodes CASSLVPEDNQPQHF.

CDR3 residues: CASSFQLAKETQYF. As DNA, the CDR3 is TGCGCCAGCAGCTTCCAACTAGCGAAAGAGACCCAGTACTTC. The rearrangement links TRBV5-1 to TRBJ2-5; 7 bases agree with TRBD2. CDR1 is SGHRS and CDR2 is YFSETQ in the germline V gene. The trim removed 2 bases at V and 3 bases at J, leaving 4 bases unmatched. CDR3 length equals 14 residues.

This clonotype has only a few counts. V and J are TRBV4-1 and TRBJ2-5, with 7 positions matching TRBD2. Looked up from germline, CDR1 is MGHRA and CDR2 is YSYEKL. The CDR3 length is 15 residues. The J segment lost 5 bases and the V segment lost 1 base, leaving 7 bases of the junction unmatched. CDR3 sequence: CASSQVIPGGETQYF. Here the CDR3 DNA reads TGCGCCAGCAGCCAAGTTATCCCGGGAGGCGAGACCCAGTACTTC.

CDR3 protein: CSARQAGGETQYF. The CDR3 DNA reads TGCAGTGCTAGGCAAGCAGGGGGGGAGACCCAGTACTTC. The V and J genes are TRBV20-1 and TRBJ2-5; D possibly corresponds to TRBD1 (7 bases). Per germline, CDR1 DFQATT and CDR2 SNEGSKA (reference sequence). Trimming pared 3 bases from V and 5 bases from J, leaving 13 bases between. CDR3 length equals 13 residues.

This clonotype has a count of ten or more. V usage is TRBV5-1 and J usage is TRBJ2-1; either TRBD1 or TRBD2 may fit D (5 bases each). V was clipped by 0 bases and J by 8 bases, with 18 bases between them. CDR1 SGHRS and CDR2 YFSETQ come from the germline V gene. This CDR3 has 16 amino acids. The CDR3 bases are TGCGCCAGCAGCTTGGTATCTCGGGCGAGGGACGATGAGCAGTTCTTC. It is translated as CASSLVSRARDDEQFF.

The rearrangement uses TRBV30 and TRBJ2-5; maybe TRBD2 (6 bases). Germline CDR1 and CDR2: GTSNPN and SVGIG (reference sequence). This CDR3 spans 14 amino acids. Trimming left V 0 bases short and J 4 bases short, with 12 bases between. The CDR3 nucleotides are TGTGCCTGGAGTGTCCGGGGACTCGGAGAGACCCAGTACTTC. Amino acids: CAWSVRGLGETQYF.

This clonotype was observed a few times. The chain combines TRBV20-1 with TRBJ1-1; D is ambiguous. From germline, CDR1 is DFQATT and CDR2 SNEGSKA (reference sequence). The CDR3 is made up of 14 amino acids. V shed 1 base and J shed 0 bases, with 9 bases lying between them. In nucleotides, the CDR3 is TGCAGTGCTAGAGGCTTAGACTTGAACACTGAAGCTTTCTTT. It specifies CSARGLDLNTEAFF.

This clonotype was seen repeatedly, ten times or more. CDR3 region: CASSLLQNTEAFF. DNA of the CDR3: TGCGCCAGCAGCTTGTTGCAGAACACTGAAGCTTTCTTT. The chain carries TRBV5-1 and TRBJ1-1; D not certain. Germline CDR1 and CDR2: SGHRS and YFSETQ. The CDR3 is 13 amino acids. Trimming took off 1 base at V and 1 base at J, with 5 bases between the two ends.

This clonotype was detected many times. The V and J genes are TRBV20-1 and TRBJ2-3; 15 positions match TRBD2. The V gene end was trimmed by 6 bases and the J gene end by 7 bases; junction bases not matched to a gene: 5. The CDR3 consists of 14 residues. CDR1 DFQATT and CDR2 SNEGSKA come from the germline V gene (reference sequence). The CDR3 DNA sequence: TGCAGTGCCGGACTAGCGGGAGGGCCCTATACGCAGTATTTT. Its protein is CSAGLAGGPYTQYF.

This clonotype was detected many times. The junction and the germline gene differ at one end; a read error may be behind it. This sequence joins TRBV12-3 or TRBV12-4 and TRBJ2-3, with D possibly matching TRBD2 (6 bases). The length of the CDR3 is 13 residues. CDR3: CASSLSGADTQYF. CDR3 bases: TGCGCCAGCAGCTTGTCGGGGGCAGATACGCAGTATTTT.

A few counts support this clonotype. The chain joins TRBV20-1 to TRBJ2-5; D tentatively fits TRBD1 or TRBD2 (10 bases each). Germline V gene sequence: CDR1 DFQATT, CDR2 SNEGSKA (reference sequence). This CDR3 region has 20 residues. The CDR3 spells CSTGQGVAGLAGGLQETQYF. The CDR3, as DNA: TGCAGCACCGGACAGGGGGTCGCCGGTTTAGCGGGAGGACTCCAAGAGACCCAGTACTTC.

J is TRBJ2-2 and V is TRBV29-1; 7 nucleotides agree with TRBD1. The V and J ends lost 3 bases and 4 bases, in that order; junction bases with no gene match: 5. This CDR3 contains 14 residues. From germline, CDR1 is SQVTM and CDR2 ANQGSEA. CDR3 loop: CSVDQGQITGELFF. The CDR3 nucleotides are TGCAGCGTTGACCAGGGACAGATCACCGGGGAGCTGTTTTTT.

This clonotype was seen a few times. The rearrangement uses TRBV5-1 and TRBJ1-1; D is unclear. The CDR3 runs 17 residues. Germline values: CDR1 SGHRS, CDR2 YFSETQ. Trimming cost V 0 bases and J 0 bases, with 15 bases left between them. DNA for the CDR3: TGCGCCAGCAGCTTGGGACAAACGGCAATGATGAACACTGAAGCTTTCTTT. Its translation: CASSLGQTAMMNTEAFF.

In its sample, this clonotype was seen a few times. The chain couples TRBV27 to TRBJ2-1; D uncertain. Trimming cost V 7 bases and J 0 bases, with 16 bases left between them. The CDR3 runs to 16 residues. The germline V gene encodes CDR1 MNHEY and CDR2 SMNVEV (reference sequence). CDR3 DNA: TGTGCCAGCAACCCCTTGATGGCGCGCTCCTACAATGAGCAGTTCTTC. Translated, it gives CASNPLMARSYNEQFF.

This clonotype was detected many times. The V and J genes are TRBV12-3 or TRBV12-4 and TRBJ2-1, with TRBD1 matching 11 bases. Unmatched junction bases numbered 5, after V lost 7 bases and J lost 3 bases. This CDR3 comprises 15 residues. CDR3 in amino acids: CASTWGTGGYNEQFF. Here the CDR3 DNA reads TGTGCCAGCACCTGGGGGACAGGGGGCTACAATGAGCAGTTCTTC.

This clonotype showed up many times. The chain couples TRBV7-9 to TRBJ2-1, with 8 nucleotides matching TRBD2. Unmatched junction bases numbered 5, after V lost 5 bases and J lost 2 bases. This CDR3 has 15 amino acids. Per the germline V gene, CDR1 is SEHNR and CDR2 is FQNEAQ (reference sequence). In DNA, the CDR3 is TGTGCCAGCAGCCCCCCGGGACTAGCCTACAATGAGCAGTTCTTC. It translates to CASSPPGLAYNEQFF.

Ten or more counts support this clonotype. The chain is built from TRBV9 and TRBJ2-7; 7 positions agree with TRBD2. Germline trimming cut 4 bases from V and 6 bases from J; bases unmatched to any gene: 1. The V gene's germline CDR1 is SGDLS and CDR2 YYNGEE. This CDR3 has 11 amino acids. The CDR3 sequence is CASSPGGEQYV. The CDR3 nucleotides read TGTGCCAGCAGCCCGGGGGGCGAGCAGTACGTC.

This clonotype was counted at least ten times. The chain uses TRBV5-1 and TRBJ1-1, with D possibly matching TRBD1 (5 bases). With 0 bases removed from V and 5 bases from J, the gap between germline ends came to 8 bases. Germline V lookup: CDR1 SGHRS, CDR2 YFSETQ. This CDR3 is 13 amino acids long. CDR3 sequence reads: CASSLDRMTEAFF. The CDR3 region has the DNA TGCGCCAGCAGCTTGGACAGGATGACTGAAGCTTTCTTT.

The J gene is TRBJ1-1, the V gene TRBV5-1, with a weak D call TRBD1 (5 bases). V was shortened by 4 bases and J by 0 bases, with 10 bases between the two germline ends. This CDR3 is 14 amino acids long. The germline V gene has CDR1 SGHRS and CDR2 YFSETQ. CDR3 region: CASSGGSMNTEAFF. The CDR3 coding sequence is TGCGCCAGCAGCGGGGGGTCCATGAACACTGAAGCTTTCTTT.

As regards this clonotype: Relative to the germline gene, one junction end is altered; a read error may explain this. The DNA for the CDR3 is TGCGCCAGCAGCATCGAGACAGGGGGCTTCCAAGGGACCCAGTACTTC. Amino acids: CASSIETGGFQGTQYF. The chain has TRBV5-1 and TRBJ2-5; TRBD1 aligns across 10 bases. The CDR3 is 16 residues long. CDR1 is SGHRS and CDR2 is YFSETQ in the germline V gene.

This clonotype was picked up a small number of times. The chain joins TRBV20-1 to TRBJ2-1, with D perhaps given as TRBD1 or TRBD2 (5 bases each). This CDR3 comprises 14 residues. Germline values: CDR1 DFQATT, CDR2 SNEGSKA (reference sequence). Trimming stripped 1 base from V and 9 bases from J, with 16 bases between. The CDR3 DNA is TGCAGTGCTAGAGGGGGGACCGACAGAAGTGAGCAGTTCTTC. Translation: CSARGGTDRSEQFF.

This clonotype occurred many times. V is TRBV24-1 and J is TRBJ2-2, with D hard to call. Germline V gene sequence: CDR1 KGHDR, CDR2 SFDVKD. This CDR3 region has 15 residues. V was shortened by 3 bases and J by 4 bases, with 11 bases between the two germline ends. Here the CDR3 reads CATSDATLLTGELFF. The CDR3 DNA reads TGTGCCACCAGTGATGCGACCCTCCTCACCGGGGAGCTGTTTTTT.

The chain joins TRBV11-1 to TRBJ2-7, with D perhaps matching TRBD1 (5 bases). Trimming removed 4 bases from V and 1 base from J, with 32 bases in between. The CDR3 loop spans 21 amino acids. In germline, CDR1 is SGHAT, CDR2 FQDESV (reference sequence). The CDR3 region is CASSSPRLGLRPDSFSYEQYF. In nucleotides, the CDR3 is TGTGCCAGCAGCTCTCCCCGCCTGGGCCTTAGGCCTGACAGTTTTTCCTACGAGCAGTACTTC.

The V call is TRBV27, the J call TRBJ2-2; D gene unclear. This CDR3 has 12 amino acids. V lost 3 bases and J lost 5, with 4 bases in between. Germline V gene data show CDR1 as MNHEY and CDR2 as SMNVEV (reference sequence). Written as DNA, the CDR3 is TGTGCCAGCAGTTTTGTTACCGGGGAGCTGTTTTTT. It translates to CASSFVTGELFF.

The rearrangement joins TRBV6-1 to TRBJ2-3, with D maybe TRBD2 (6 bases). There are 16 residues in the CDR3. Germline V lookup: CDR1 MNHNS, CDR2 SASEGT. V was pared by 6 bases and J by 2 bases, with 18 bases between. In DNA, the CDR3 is TGTGCCAGCAGCCCCGGGGTAGCGGAAAACACAGATACGCAGTATTTT. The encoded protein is CASSPGVAENTDTQYF.

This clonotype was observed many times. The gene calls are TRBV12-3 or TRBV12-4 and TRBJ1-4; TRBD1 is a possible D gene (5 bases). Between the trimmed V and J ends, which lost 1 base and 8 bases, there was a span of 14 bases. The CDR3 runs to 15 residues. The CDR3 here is CASSLGGGAREKLFF. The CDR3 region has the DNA TGTGCCAGCAGTTTAGGCGGAGGGGCTCGGGAAAAACTGTTTTTT.